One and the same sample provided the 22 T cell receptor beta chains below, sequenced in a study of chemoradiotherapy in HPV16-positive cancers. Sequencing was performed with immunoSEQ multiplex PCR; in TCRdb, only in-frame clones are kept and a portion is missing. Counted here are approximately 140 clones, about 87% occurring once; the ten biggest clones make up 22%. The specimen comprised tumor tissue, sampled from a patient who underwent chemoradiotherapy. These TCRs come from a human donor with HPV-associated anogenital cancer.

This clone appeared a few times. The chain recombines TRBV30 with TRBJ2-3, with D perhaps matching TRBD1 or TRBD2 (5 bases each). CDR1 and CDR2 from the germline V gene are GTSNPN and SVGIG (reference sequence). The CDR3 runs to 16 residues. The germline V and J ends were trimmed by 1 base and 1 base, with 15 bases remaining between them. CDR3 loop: CAWSDPLGDRTDTQYF. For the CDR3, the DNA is TGTGCCTGGAGTGACCCATTGGGGGACCGCACAGATACGCAGTATTTT.

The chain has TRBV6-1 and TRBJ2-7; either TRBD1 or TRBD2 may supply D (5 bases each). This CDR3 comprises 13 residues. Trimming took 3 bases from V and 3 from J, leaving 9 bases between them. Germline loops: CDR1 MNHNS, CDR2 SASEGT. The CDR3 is CASSEGEFYEQYF. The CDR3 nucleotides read TGTGCCAGCAGTGAGGGGGAGTTCTACGAGCAGTACTTC.

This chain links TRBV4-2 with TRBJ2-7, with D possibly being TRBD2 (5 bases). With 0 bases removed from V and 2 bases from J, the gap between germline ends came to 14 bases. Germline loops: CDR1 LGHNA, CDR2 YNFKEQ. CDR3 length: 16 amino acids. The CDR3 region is CASSQDPGSGAYEQYF. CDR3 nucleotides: TGTGCCAGCAGCCAAGACCCGGGCTCCGGGGCCTACGAGCAGTACTTC.

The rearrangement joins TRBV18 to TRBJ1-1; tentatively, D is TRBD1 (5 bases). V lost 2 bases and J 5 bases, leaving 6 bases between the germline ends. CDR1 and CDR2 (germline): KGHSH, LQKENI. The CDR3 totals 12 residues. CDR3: CASSPGATEAFF. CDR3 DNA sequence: TGTGCCAGCTCACCAGGGGCTACTGAAGCTTTCTTT.

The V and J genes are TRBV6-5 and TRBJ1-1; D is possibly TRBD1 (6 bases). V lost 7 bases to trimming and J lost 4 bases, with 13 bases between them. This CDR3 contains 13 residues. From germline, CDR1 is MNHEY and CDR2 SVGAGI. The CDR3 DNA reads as TGTGCCAGCAACATACAGGGAAGCACTGAAGCTTTCTTT. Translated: CASNIQGSTEAFF.

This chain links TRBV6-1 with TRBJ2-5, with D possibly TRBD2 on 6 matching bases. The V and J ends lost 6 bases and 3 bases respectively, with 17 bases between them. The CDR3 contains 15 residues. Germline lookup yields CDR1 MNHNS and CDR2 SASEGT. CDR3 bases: TGTGCCAGCAGCCGGGGTGGGGGACTGGAAGAGACCCAGTACTTC. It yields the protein CASSRGGGLEETQYF.

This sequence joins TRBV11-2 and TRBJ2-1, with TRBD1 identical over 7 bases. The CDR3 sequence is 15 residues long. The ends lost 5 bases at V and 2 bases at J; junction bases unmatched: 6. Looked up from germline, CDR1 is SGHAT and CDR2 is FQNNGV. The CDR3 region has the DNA TGTGCCAGCAGCCACGACAGGGACCCCTACAATGAGCAGTTCTTC. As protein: CASSHDRDPYNEQFF.

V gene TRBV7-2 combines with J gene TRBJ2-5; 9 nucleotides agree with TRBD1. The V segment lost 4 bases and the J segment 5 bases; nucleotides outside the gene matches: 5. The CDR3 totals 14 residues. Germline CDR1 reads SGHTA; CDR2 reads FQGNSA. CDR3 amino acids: CASSSRTGAETQYF. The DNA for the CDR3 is TGTGCCAGCAGCTCCCGGACAGGGGCGGAGACCCAGTACTTC.

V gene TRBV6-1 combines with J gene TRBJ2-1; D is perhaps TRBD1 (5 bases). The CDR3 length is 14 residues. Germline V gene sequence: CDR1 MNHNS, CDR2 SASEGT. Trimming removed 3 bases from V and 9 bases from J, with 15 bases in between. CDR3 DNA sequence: TGTGCCAGCAGTGAGATCCAGGGTAGGGGTGAGCAGTTCTTC. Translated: CASSEIQGRGEQFF.

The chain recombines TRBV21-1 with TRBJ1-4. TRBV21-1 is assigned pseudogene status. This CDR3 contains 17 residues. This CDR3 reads CASSSDLATMHNEKLFF. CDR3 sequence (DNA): TGTGCCAGCAGTTCGGATCTAGCTACAATGCATAATGAAAAACTGTTTTTT.

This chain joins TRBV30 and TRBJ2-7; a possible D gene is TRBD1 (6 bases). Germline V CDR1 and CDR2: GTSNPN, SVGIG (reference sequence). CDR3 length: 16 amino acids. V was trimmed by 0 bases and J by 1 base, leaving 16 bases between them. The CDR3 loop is CAWSVSGRGGSYEQYF. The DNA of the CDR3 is TGTGCCTGGAGTGTATCAGGCAGGGGTGGATCCTACGAGCAGTACTTC.

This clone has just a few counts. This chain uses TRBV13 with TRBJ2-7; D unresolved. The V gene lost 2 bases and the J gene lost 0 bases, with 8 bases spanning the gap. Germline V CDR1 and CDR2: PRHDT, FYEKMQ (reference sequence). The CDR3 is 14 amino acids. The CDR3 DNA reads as TGTGCCAGCAGCTTAATCGGAAGCTCCTACGAGCAGTACTTC. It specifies CASSLIGSSYEQYF.

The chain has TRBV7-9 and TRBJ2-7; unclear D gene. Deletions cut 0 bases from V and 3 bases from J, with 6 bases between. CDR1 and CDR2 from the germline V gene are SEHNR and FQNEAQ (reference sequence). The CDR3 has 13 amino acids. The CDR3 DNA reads TGTGCCAGCAGCTTAGCAGGGTTCTACGAGCAGTACTTC. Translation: CASSLAGFYEQYF.

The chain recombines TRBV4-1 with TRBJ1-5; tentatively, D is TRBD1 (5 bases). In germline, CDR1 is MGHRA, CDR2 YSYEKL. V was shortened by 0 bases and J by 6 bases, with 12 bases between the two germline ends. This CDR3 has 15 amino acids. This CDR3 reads CASSQDHRLAQPQHF. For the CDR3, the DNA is TGCGCCAGCAGCCAAGATCACAGGTTGGCTCAGCCCCAGCATTTT.

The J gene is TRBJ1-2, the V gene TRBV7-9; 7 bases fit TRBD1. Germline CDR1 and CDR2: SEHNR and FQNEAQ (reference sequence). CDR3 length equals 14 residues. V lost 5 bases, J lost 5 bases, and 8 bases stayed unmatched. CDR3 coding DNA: TGTGCCAGCAGCCCCGCAACAGGGGTTTATGGCTACACCTTC. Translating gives CASSPATGVYGYTF.

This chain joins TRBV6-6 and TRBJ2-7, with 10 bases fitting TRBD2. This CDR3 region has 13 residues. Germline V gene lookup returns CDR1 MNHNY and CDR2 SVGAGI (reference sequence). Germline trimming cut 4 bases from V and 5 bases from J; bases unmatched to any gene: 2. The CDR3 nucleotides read TGTGCCAGCAGTTTAGGACTAGCGGACGAGCAGTACTTC. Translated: CASSLGLADEQYF.

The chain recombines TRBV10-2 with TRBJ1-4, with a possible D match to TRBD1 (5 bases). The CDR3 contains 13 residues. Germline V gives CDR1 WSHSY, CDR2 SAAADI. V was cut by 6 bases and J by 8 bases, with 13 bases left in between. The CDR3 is CASSQRGSEKLFF. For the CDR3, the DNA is TGCGCCAGCAGCCAGAGGGGTTCAGAAAAACTGTTTTTT.

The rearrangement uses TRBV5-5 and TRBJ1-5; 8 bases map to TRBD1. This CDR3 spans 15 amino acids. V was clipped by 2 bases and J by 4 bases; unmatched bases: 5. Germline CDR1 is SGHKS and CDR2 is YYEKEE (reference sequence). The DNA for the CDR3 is TGTGCCAGCAGCTTTTGGACAGGGAGTAATCAGCCCCAGCATTTT. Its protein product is CASSFWTGSNQPQHF.

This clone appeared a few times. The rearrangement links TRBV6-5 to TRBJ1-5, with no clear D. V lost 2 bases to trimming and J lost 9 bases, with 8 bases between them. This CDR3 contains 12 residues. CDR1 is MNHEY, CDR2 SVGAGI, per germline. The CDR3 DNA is TGTGCCAGCAGTTACCCGGGAGGGCCCCAGCATTTT. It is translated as CASSYPGGPQHF.

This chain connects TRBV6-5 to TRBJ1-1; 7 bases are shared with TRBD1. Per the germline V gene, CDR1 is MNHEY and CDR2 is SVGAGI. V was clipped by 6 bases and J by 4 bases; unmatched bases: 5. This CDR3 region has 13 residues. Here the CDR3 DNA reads TGTGCCAGCAGGTACCAGGGGGGCACTGAAGCTTTCTTT. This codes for CASRYQGGTEAFF.

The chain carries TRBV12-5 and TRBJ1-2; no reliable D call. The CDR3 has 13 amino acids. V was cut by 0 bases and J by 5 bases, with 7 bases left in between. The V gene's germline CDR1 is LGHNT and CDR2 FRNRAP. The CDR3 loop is CASGLVRWYGYTF. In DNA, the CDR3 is TGTGCTAGTGGTTTGGTTCGATGGTATGGCTACACCTTC.

CDR3 coding DNA: TGTGCCAGCAGCCCACCGGCGGGAGTGTCAGATACGCAGTATTTT. This translates into CASSPPAGVSDTQYF. The chain carries TRBV7-2 and TRBJ2-3; 7 nucleotides agree with TRBD2. Trimming at V came to 5 bases and at J to 4 bases, leaving 9 bases not matched to a gene. CDR1 is SGHTA and CDR2 is FQGNSA in the germline V gene. The CDR3 is 15 residues long.